This TCR beta chain is from a study of monozygotic twins with inflammatory bowel disease. Study-level results: Different subtypes (of T cells) could not be told apart from one another.

Comments on this clonotype: The antigen is not known.

With the 5' RACE reads reprocessed, TCRdb shows one record per CDR3 protein and no DNA. This table lists 300,000 to 400,000 distinct CDR3 sequences. The length of the CDR3 is 14 residues. Looked up from germline, CDR1 is LGHDT and CDR2 is YNNKEL (reference sequence). The sequence came from a human donor with ulcerative colitis or Crohn's disease, or a healthy co-twin of an affected twin (not recorded which). The sequencing sample was made of blood. The chain has TRBV3-1 and TRBJ2-5. The CDR3 reads CASSQEPPSKTQYF.